Shown below are 3 T cell receptor beta chains from a single sample sequenced in a study of CD8 T cells in ankylosing spondylitis. TCRdb re-derived calls from the 5' RACE reads in MiXCR, one entry per CDR3 protein. The sample comprises 250,000 to 350,000 distinct CDR3 sequences, about 20% of which are singletons, and 7.5% to 9.5% rests with the top ten. The source material was blood, either unsorted or a sorted T cell fraction (not recorded which). The receptor source for this set is a male donor with ankylosing spondylitis or in good health (not recorded which).

The CDR3 loop reads CASSLDRGLSPLHF. CDR3 sequence (DNA): TGTGCCAGCAGCCTTGACAGGGGGCTTTCACCCCTCCACTTT. The chain recombines TRBV7-2 with TRBJ1-6; 10 bases map to TRBD1. V gave up 5 bases and J gave up 9 bases; unmatched junction bases: 4. The germline V gene encodes CDR1 SGHTA and CDR2 FQGNSA. This CDR3 contains 14 residues.

This clonotype was observed many times. The chain employs TRBV7-2 and TRBJ2-7; D remains ambiguous. V was clipped by 5 bases and J by 0 bases, with 11 bases between them. Germline V gives CDR1 SGHTA, CDR2 FQGNSA. CDR3 length equals 14 residues. The CDR3, as DNA: TGTGCCAGCAGCAAAGGACGGAGCTCCTACGAGCAGTACGTC. It translates to CASSKGRSSYEQYV.

The chain employs TRBV10-2 and TRBJ2-3; 7 bases match TRBD1. V was clipped by 8 bases and J by 2 bases; unmatched bases: 7. The CDR3 length is 14 residues. Germline CDR1 is WSHSY and CDR2 is SAAADI. The CDR3 coding sequence is TGCGCCAGCTCGGGACAGTCGAACACAGATACGCAGTATTTT. It codes for CASSGQSNTDTQYF.